These T cell receptor beta chains were read from a single sample in a study of CD8 T cells in ankylosing spondylitis. From the 5' RACE reads, TCRdb called clonotypes with MiXCR, one entry per CDR3 protein. This table has 200,000 or so distinct CDR3 sequences, under 15% appearing once. The sample comprised blood, either unsorted or a sorted T cell fraction (not recorded which). These receptors all stem from a female donor with ankylosing spondylitis or in good health (not recorded which). Both conserved end residues are part of each CDR3. Fields, in order: V gene, J gene, D gene, clone size, CDR3 protein, CDR3 DNA. The D gene is left open where the match is weak. Clone size is stated in some rows and not others, as once, few, many or a class when expanded.

>TRBV19|TRBJ1-5|NA|NA
CASSHKGVDQPQHF
TGTGCCAGTAGTCATAAAGGGGTCGATCAGCCCCAGCATTTT
>TRBV3-1|TRBJ1-1|TRBD1|many
CASSRGWQGADAFF
TGTGCCAGCAGCCGTGGTTGGCAGGGGGCGGACGCTTTCTTT
>TRBV7-8|TRBJ1-2|NA|many
CASSPGRAGTNYGYTF
TGTGCCAGCAGCCCGGGACGGGCGGGAACTAACTATGGCTACACCTTC
>TRBV28|TRBJ1-1|NA|many
CASSPGITEAFF
TGTGCCAGCAGTCCCGGTATCACTGAAGCTTTCTTT
>TRBV6-4|TRBJ2-3|TRBD2|many
CASSEWSGSSDTQYF
TGTGCCAGCAGTGAATGGAGCGGGAGTTCAGATACGCAGTATTTT
>TRBV29-1|TRBJ1-1|NA|many
CSVATATGPNTEAFF
TGCAGCGTGGCAACTGCGACAGGACCCAACACTGAAGCTTTCTTT
>TRBV6-1|TRBJ2-5|NA|many
CASSEGRAQTQYF
TGTGCCAGCAGTGAAGGGCGGGCGCAGACCCAGTACTTC
>TRBV20-1|TRBJ1-5|NA|many
CSARDATGGQPQHF
TGCAGTGCTAGAGACGCCACGGGAGGTCAGCCCCAGCATTTT
>TRBV12-3/TRBV12-4|TRBJ2-1|NA|NA
CASSLRRVQFF
TGTGCCAGCAGTTTACGGCGTGTGCAGTTCTTC
>TRBV7-9|TRBJ2-2|TRBD1|NA
CASSVGGAGNTGELFF
TGTGCCAGCAGCGTAGGGGGCGCCGGTAACACCGGGGAGCTGTTTTTT
>TRBV4-2|TRBJ2-2|TRBD2|few
CASSQDRVSGRTGELFF
TGTGCCAGCAGCCAAGATCGCGTTAGCGGGAGAACCGGGGAGCTGTTTTTT
>TRBV24-1|TRBJ2-1|TRBD2|NA
CATSESGTSGRYNEQFF
TGTGCCACCAGTGAATCCGGGACTAGCGGTCGATACAATGAGCAGTTCTTC
>TRBV20-1|TRBJ2-7|NA|NA
CSARGQGTYEQYF
TGCAGTGCTAGAGGGCAGGGGACCTACGAGCAGTACTTC
>TRBV20-1|TRBJ2-7|NA|many
CSARDGRSPDEQYF
TGCAGTGCTAGAGACGGGAGAAGTCCAGACGAGCAGTACTTC
>TRBV5-5|TRBJ2-3|NA|NA
CASSPEGIPDTQYF
TGTGCCAGCAGCCCCGAAGGGATCCCAGATACGCAGTATTTT
>TRBV6-2/TRBV6-3|TRBJ1-1|NA|many
CASSQGGITEAFF
TGTGCCAGCAGTCAGGGTGGAATCACTGAAGCTTTCTTT
>TRBV7-9|TRBJ1-1|NA|once
CASSLDSHTEAFF
TGTGCCAGCAGCTTAGATTCCCACACTGAAGCTTTCTTT
>TRBV24-1|TRBJ2-5|NA|few
CATSGQDYQETQYF
TGTGCCACCAGTGGTCAGGACTACCAAGAGACCCAGTACTTC
>TRBV15|TRBJ2-2|NA|many
CATSRYGGDGGELFF
TGTGCCACCAGCAGATATGGGGGAGATGGCGGGGAGCTGTTTTTT
>TRBV4-2|TRBJ2-5|TRBD2|many
CASSQESSGSQETQYF
TGTGCCAGCAGCCAAGAATCTAGCGGGAGCCAGGAGACCCAGTACTTC
>TRBV3-1|TRBJ1-2|NA|few
CASSQSQNSYGYTF
TGTGCCAGCAGCCAGAGCCAGAATTCCTATGGCTACACCTTC
>TRBV12-3/TRBV12-4|TRBJ2-1|NA|many
CASSLSVNEQFF
TGTGCCAGCAGTTTATCGGTAAATGAGCAGTTCTTC
>TRBV29-1|TRBJ1-1|TRBD1|many
CSAVLTGAAEAFF
TGCAGCGCTGTGCTTACAGGGGCGGCTGAAGCTTTCTTT
>TRBV18|TRBJ2-1|NA|few
CASSPPLASNEQFF
TGTGCCAGCTCACCACCTCTAGCTTCCAATGAGCAGTTCTTC
>TRBV5-1|TRBJ2-1|TRBD1|few
CASTRGNDNEQFF
TGCGCCAGCACCAGGGGGAACGACAATGAGCAGTTCTTC
>TRBV7-9|TRBJ2-7|NA|many
CASSSRDEQYF
TGTGCCAGCAGTTCGCGGGACGAGCAGTACTTC
>TRBV12-3/TRBV12-4|TRBJ1-2|TRBD1|NA
CASSATGGVYGYTF
TGTGCCAGCAGCGCGACAGGGGGCGTCTATGGCTACACCTTC
>TRBV18|TRBJ1-1|TRBD1|NA
CASSPLSATGTAMNTEAFF
TGTGCCAGCTCACCACTTTCGGCAACCGGGACAGCCATGAACACTGAAGCTTTCTTT
>TRBV7-2|TRBJ2-7|NA|few
CASSSQGAYEQYF
TGTGCCAGCAGCTCCCAGGGAGCCTACGAGCAGTACTTC
>TRBV27|TRBJ1-5|NA|many
CASSGSPYSNQPQHF
TGTGCCAGCAGTGGCAGTCCTTATAGCAATCAGCCCCAGCATTTT
>TRBV5-1|TRBJ2-1|NA|many
CASSGGLRFSYNEQFF
TGCGCCAGCAGCGGGGGACTCCGGTTCTCCTACAATGAGCAGTTCTTC
>TRBV9|TRBJ2-1|TRBD2|few
CASSGSGRRDNEQFF
TGTGCCAGCAGCGGCAGCGGGAGGAGGGACAATGAGCAGTTCTTC
>TRBV10-3|TRBJ1-1|TRBD1|many
CAAGQGTTEAFF
TGTGCCGCCGGACAGGGGACGACTGAAGCTTTCTTT
>TRBV20-1|TRBJ2-1|NA|few
CSARDIGASSYNEQFF
TGCAGTGCTAGAGATATCGGGGCGAGCTCCTACAATGAGCAGTTCTTC
>TRBV24-1|TRBJ2-3|TRBD1|many
CATSDWDEGAGADTQYF
TGTGCCACCAGTGATTGGGATGAGGGGGCTGGGGCAGATACGCAGTATTTT
>TRBV18|TRBJ2-5|NA|many
CASSILETQYF
TGTGCCAGCTCAATTCTTGAGACCCAGTACTTC
>TRBV4-3|TRBJ2-1|NA|many
CASSQDPRPTSYNEQFF
TGCGCCAGCAGCCAAGATCCTCGTCCGACGTCCTACAATGAGCAGTTCTTC
>TRBV5-6|TRBJ2-2|TRBD2|NA
CASSFGGPGGSTGELFF
TGTGCCAGCAGCTTTGGAGGGCCGGGAGGTTCAACCGGGGAGCTGTTTTTT
>TRBV19|TRBJ2-3|TRBD1|many
CASSYGGQANTQYF
TGTGCCAGCTCTTACGGAGGACAGGCGAATACGCAGTATTTT
>TRBV12-5|TRBJ1-1|NA|many
CASGLAENTEAFF
TGTGCTAGTGGTTTGGCGGAGAACACTGAAGCTTTCTTT
>TRBV27|TRBJ2-2|NA|many
CASSHLTNTGELFF
TGTGCCAGCAGTCACCTTACAAACACCGGGGAGCTGTTTTTT
>TRBV29-1|TRBJ1-5|NA|few
CSVGGTQNQPQHF
TGCAGCGTGGGGGGGACGCAGAATCAGCCCCAGCATTTT
>TRBV20-1|TRBJ2-5|NA|many
CSANRREETQYF
TGCAGTGCTAACAGGCGAGAAGAGACCCAGTACTTC
>TRBV20-1|TRBJ2-7|TRBD2|many
CSARDRWTSDEQYF
TGCAGTGCTAGAGATCGTTGGACTAGCGACGAGCAGTACTTC
>TRBV27|TRBJ1-5|NA|many
CASSYARGRSQHF
TGTGCCAGCAGCTACGCCAGGGGCCGGTCCCAGCATTTT
>TRBV4-3|TRBJ2-7|TRBD2|NA
CASSWQRGAYEQYF
TGCGCCAGCAGCTGGCAACGGGGGGCCTACGAGCAGTACTTC
>TRBV19|TRBJ2-6|NA|NA
CASRQTSSGANVLTF
TGTGCCAGTAGGCAGACTAGCTCTGGGGCCAACGTCCTGACTTTC
>TRBV9|TRBJ2-7|NA|many
CASSAPVNYEQYF
TGTGCCAGCAGCGCCCCGGTAAACTACGAGCAGTACTTC
>TRBV7-2|TRBJ2-7|TRBD2|many
CASSPPGGRSYEQYF
TGTGCCAGCAGCCCCCCGGGGGGAAGGTCCTACGAGCAGTACTTC
>TRBV12-3/TRBV12-4|TRBJ2-2|NA|NA
CASSPGVNTGELFF
TGTGCCAGCAGTCCGGGCGTAAACACCGGGGAGCTGTTTTTT
>TRBV9|TRBJ1-3|NA|many
CASSVLGRAGNTIYF
TGTGCCAGCAGCGTATTGGGGAGGGCTGGAAACACCATATATTTT
>TRBV5-1|TRBJ2-5|NA|once
CASSGALPYQETQYF
TGCGCCAGCAGCGGAGCCCTCCCGTACCAAGAGACCCAGTACTTC
>TRBV24-1|TRBJ2-1|NA|many
CATSDQWNRPEQFF
TGTGCCACCAGTGATCAGTGGAACCGCCCTGAGCAGTTCTTC
>TRBV29-1|TRBJ2-1|NA|many
CSVERWQGTYNEQFF
TGCAGCGTTGAAAGGTGGCAGGGGACCTACAATGAGCAGTTCTTC